This T cell receptor beta chain was found in a study of T-cell memory formation after mild COVID-19. Overall study context: The study found TCR clusters largely donor specific. Regarding the study as a whole: Mainly in CM and EM were contracting CD4+ clones; CD8+ were in EMRA. Several responding clones turned up in pre-infection memory, indicating that cross-reactive memory may have taken part.

Germline-derived CDR1 and CDR2 are SGHAT and FQNNGV. Trimming cost V 1 base and J 9 bases; bases outside gene matches: 6. The CDR3 loop spans 15 amino acids. TCRdb re-called the 5' RACE reads with MiXCR, one entry per CDR3 protein. The sample gives about 350,000 distinct CDR3 sequences, around 27% of which show up once; 13% is in the top ten. Remarks on this clonotype: The antigen is undetermined.

The chain combines TRBV11-2 with TRBJ2-1, with TRBD2 matching 10 bases. The sequenced sample consisted of PBMCs or a T cell subset sorted from them (not recorded which). The TCR was taken from an adult woman who had mild COVID-19 (a few samples of this study predate the infection). Cell type and time point are not known. The CDR3 protein is CASSLVLAGSGEQFF. The CDR3 DNA reads TGTGCCAGCAGCTTAGTACTAGCGGGGAGCGGTGAGCAGTTCTTC.